This entry is about one T cell receptor (beta chain). The CDR3 length is 13 residues. Germline V gives CDR1 MNHNS, CDR2 SASEGT. The V gene lost 1 base and the J gene lost 1 base, with 4 bases spanning the gap. This record comes from a study of OX40 agonist ivuxolimab in advanced cancers. Turning to the study itself: Ivuxolimab, an antibody that agonizes OX40 (CD134), was administered to the patients.

Sequencing used immunoSEQ multiplex PCR; TCRdb keeps in-frame clones, though not all of them. The sample shows tens of thousands of clones, 76% of them seen only once. The receptor comes from an adult with an advanced solid tumor such as melanoma, head and neck, liver or kidney cancer. The sequenced sample was CD4+ or CD8+ T cells sorted from blood, obtained in a trial of the OX40 agonist ivuxolimab. This chain connects TRBV6-1 to TRBJ1-2; D is uncertain. CDR3 nucleotides: TGTGCCAGCAGTGAAGGGAGTAACTATGGCTACACCTTC. This translates into CASSEGSNYGYTF.